The 10 T cell receptor beta chains reported below all come from one sample, sequenced in a study of blood T cell repertoires in COVID-19. TCRdb's table, derived via immunoSEQ multiplex PCR, lists solely in-frame clones and lacks some. The table shows approximately 110,000 clones, with approximately 85% occurring only once. Sequenced sample: peripheral blood. These receptors were obtained from an older woman with COVID-19, enrolled during active disease.

J is TRBJ2-3 and V is TRBV5-5, with 7 bases matching TRBD2. CDR3 size: 14 residues. The junction had 6 bases not matched to a gene; V was cut back by 2 bases and J by 6 bases. Germline loops: CDR1 SGHKS, CDR2 YYEKEE (reference sequence). The CDR3 loop is CASSLGGGGDTQYF. The DNA for the CDR3 is TGTGCCAGCAGCTTAGGCGGGGGAGGTGATACGCAGTATTTT. The full variable domain, rest sourced from reference TRBV5-5 and TRBJ2-3, is DAGVTQSPTHLIKTRGQQVTLRCSPISGHKSVSWYQQVLGQGPQFIFQYYEKEERGRGNFPDRFSARQFPNYSSELNVNALLLGDSALYLCASSLGGGGDTQYFGPGTRLTVL.

The chain uses TRBV7-3 and TRBJ2-3; 10 nucleotides match TRBD2. The V gene's germline CDR1 is SGHTA and CDR2 FQGTGA. The CDR3 sequence is 16 residues long. V lost 2 bases, J lost 2 bases, and 4 bases stayed unmatched. The DNA for the CDR3 is TGTGCCAGCAGCTTAGGGACTAGCGCATTCACAGATACGCAGTATTTT. Protein sequence: CASSLGTSAFTDTQYF.

The chain combines TRBV7-2 with TRBJ2-5; weak D call: TRBD2 (6 bases). V lost 0 bases, J lost 1 base, and 12 bases lay in between. The length of the CDR3 is 16 residues. Germline CDR1 is SGHTA and CDR2 is FQGNSA. CDR3 protein: CASSLAASESQETQYF. The CDR3, as DNA: TGTGCCAGCAGCTTAGCGGCTAGCGAGAGCCAAGAGACCCAGTACTTC.

The V gene is TRBV6-5, the J gene TRBJ1-1; D uncertain. The V and J ends lost 2 bases and 4 bases respectively, with 8 bases between them. CDR1 is MNHEY and CDR2 is SVGAGI in the germline V gene. The CDR3 is 13 amino acids. CDR3: CASSYRRGTEAFF. The DNA for the CDR3 is TGTGCCAGCAGTTACAGGAGAGGCACTGAAGCTTTCTTT.

J is TRBJ2-5 and V is TRBV18; 7 bases align to TRBD1. The CDR3 covers 15 residues. J was trimmed by 4 bases and V by 3 bases; bases with no gene match: 8. Per the germline V gene, CDR1 is KGHSH and CDR2 is LQKENI. CDR3 in DNA: TGTGCCAGCTCACCCTTCGACAGGGTGTTAGAGACCCAGTACTTC. Translation: CASSPFDRVLETQYF. The full variable domain, rest sourced from reference TRBV18 and TRBJ2-5, is NAGVMQNPRHLVRRRGQEARLRCSPMKGHSHVYWYRQLPEEGLKFMVYLQKENIIDESGMPKERFSAEFPKEGPSILRIQQVVRGDSAAYFCASSPFDRVLETQYFGPGTRLLVL.

This chain links TRBV5-1 with TRBJ1-4, with 9 bases matching TRBD1. The CDR3 is 17 residues long. V dropped 7 bases and J dropped 2; count of bases not matched to a gene: 12. The germline gives CDR1 SGHRS, CDR2 YFSETQ. Written as DNA, the CDR3 is TGCGCCAGCCAGCTAAGGACAGGGGTCGCCACTAATGAAAAACTGTTTTTT. Translating gives CASQLRTGVATNEKLFF. Combining the CDR3 with reference TRBV5-1 and TRBJ1-4 gives the whole variable domain KAGVTQTPRYLIKTRGQQVTLSCSPISGHRSVSWYQQTPGQGLQFLFEYFSETQRNKGNFPGRFSGRQFSNSRSEMNVSTLELGDSALYLCASQLRTGVATNEKLFFGSGTQLSVL.

This clone was seen a single time. This chain joins TRBV27 and TRBJ1-4, with 7 nucleotides matching TRBD1. This CDR3 is 13 amino acids long. The germline V gene encodes CDR1 MNHEY and CDR2 SMNVEV (reference sequence). The junction had 8 bases not matched to a gene; V was cut back by 9 bases and J by 7 bases. Written as DNA, the CDR3 is TGTGCCAGGTCGGACAGGACACTTGAAAAACTGTTTTTT. This codes for CARSDRTLEKLFF. Combining the CDR3 with reference TRBV27 and TRBJ1-4 gives the whole variable domain EAQVTQNPRYLITVTGKKLTVTCSQNMNHEYMSWYRQDPGLGLRQIYYSMNVEVTDKGDVPEGYKVSRKEKRNFPLILESPSPNQTSLYFCARSDRTLEKLFFGSGTQLSVL.

The rearrangement uses TRBV6-1 and TRBJ2-1, with 8 bases lining up with TRBD1. Looked up from germline, CDR1 is MNHNS and CDR2 is SASEGT. With V trimmed by 4 bases and J by 0 bases, 5 bases remained unmatched. This CDR3 has 16 residues. The CDR3 loop reads CASSVWTGSSYNEQFF. The CDR3 nucleotides read TGTGCCAGCAGTGTCTGGACAGGGAGCTCCTACAATGAGCAGTTCTTC.

This clone was picked up a small number of times. This chain uses TRBV19 with TRBJ2-3, with TRBD2 matching over 8 bases. V was clipped by 7 bases and J by 0 bases; unmatched bases: 9. CDR3 length: 16 residues. Germline V gene sequence: CDR1 LNHDA, CDR2 SQIVND (reference sequence). In DNA form, the CDR3 reads TGTGCCAGTAAAGCGCGCGGGGGGACTAGCACAGATACGCAGTATTTT. It is translated as CASKARGGTSTDTQYF.

J is TRBJ2-2 and V is TRBV19, with TRBD1 identical over 10 bases. The CDR3 runs to 18 residues. From germline, CDR1 is LNHDA and CDR2 SQIVND (reference sequence). V shed 4 bases, J shed 0 bases, and the junction held 8 bases outside the gene matches. CDR3 bases: TGTGCCAGTAGTAGTGGGACAGGGGACCTAGCGAACACCGGGGAGCTGTTTTTT. It translates to CASSSGTGDLANTGELFF. The full variable domain, rest sourced from reference TRBV19 and TRBJ2-2, is DGGITQSPKYLFRKEGQNVTLSCEQNLNHDAMYWYRQDPGQGLRLIYYSQIVNDFQKGDIAEGYSVSREKKESFPLTVTSAQKNPTAFYLCASSSGTGDLANTGELFFGEGSRLTVL.